These 10 T cell receptor beta chains share one sample of origin, sequenced in a study of T cell responses to AZD1222 COVID-19 vaccine. Method: immunoSEQ multiplex PCR; TCRdb's copy keeps in-frame clones and lacks some. The sample shows around 100,000 clones, about nine tenths of them seen only once. Material: peripheral blood, obtained on day 0 of AZD1222 vaccination. Every receptor here comes from an adult in good health.

The genes are TRBV9 and TRBJ2-1, with TRBD2 matching over 9 bases. The J segment lost 8 bases and the V segment lost 4 bases, leaving 7 bases of the junction unmatched. There are 14 residues in the CDR3. Germline loops: CDR1 SGDLS, CDR2 YYNGEE. CDR3 sequence: CASSRVAGEDEQFF. The CDR3 DNA reads TGTGCCAGCAGCCGAGTAGCGGGAGAGGATGAGCAGTTCTTC.

The chain uses TRBV9 and TRBJ2-1; 8 bases agree with TRBD2. V was pared by 4 bases and J by 6 bases, with 12 bases of the junction left unmatched. CDR3 size: 16 residues. The V gene's germline CDR1 is SGDLS and CDR2 YYNGEE. The CDR3 reads CASSPNPGTRGNEQFF. DNA for the CDR3: TGTGCCAGCAGCCCGAACCCGGGGACTAGAGGCAATGAGCAGTTCTTC.

The genes are TRBV19 and TRBJ2-1; D not resolved. V was trimmed by 5 bases and J by 0 bases, leaving 5 bases between them. The CDR3 spans 13 residues. Germline-derived CDR1 and CDR2 are LNHDA and SQIVND (reference sequence). CDR3 sequence reads: CASSLSSYNEQFF. CDR3 in DNA: TGTGCCAGTAGTCTGAGCTCCTACAATGAGCAGTTCTTC.

This clone is a singleton in its sample. The chain uses TRBV28 and TRBJ1-4, with D unresolved. Germline CDR1 is MDHEN and CDR2 is SYDVKM. V lost 4 bases to trimming and J lost 8 bases, with 17 bases between them. The CDR3 is 15 amino acids. CDR3 sequence: CASSSPVGGGEKLFF. Here the CDR3 DNA reads TGTGCCAGCAGTTCCCCGGTCGGAGGAGGAGAAAAACTGTTTTTT.

J is TRBJ1-1 and V is TRBV18; tentatively, D is TRBD1 (6 bases). CDR3 length equals 14 residues. CDR1 is KGHSH, CDR2 LQKENI, per germline. The V end was cut by 2 bases, the J end by 8 bases, with 15 bases between. The CDR3 reads CASSPRGDRAEAFF. The CDR3 nucleotides are TGTGCCAGCTCACCAAGGGGGGATAGGGCCGAAGCTTTCTTT.

The V call is TRBV7-7, the J call TRBJ2-7; D is possibly TRBD1 (6 bases). Trimming took off 5 bases at V and 2 bases at J, with 16 bases between the two ends. The germline V gene encodes CDR1 SSHAT and CDR2 FNYEAQ (reference sequence). This CDR3 has 15 residues. The CDR3 region has the DNA TGTGCCAGCAGCCCGTCCGGGACACCGACCTACGAGCAGTACTTC. Amino acids: CASSPSGTPTYEQYF.

The chain couples TRBV7-2 to TRBJ1-1; maybe TRBD1 (5 bases). Germline V gene data show CDR1 as SGHTA and CDR2 as FQGNSA. V was cut by 2 bases and J by 4 bases, with 11 bases left in between. This CDR3 contains 14 residues. The CDR3, as DNA: TGTGCCAGCAGCTTATTGGGGCTCGGCACTGAAGCTTTCTTT. Its protein is CASSLLGLGTEAFF.

The chain couples TRBV7-9 to TRBJ1-6; D may be TRBD1 (5 bases). V was cut by 5 bases and J by 5 bases, with 16 bases left in between. Per the germline V gene, CDR1 is SEHNR and CDR2 is FQNEAQ (reference sequence). The CDR3 loop spans 16 amino acids. The DNA for the CDR3 is TGTGCCAGCAGCCACTCGGGACCTTGGGATAATTCACCCCTCCACTTT. Its translation is CASSHSGPWDNSPLHF. Combining the CDR3 with reference TRBV7-9 and TRBJ1-6 gives the whole variable domain DTGVSQNPRHKITKRGQNVTFRCDPISEHNRLYWYRQTLGQGPEFLTYFQNEAQLEKSRLLSDRFSAERPKGSFSTLEIQRTEQGDSAMYLCASSHSGPWDNSPLHFGNGTRLTVT.

The V and J genes are TRBV3-1 (or the pseudogene TRBV3-2) and TRBJ1-2; tentative D call: TRBD1 (5 bases). V was shortened by 4 bases and J by 7 bases, with 7 bases between the two germline ends. CDR3 length: 11 residues. Germline CDR1 and CDR2: LGHDT and YNNKEL (reference sequence). The CDR3: CASSRGRGYTF. In nucleotides, the CDR3 is TGTGCCAGCAGCCGGGGACGTGGCTACACCTTC.

The chain couples TRBV9 to TRBJ2-1; D possibly corresponds to TRBD2 (6 bases). Germline V gene data show CDR1 as SGDLS and CDR2 as YYNGEE. CDR3 length: 15 amino acids. Trimming took 1 base from V and 6 from J, leaving 14 bases between them. The CDR3 region is CASSVFGGSGNEQFF. The CDR3 nucleotides read TGTGCCAGCAGCGTATTTGGGGGGTCGGGCAATGAGCAGTTCTTC. The full variable domain, with the rest looked up from reference TRBV9 and TRBJ2-1, is DSGVTQTPKHLITATGQRVTLRCSPRSGDLSVYWYQQSLDQGLQFLIQYYNGEERAKGNILERFSAQQFPDLHSELNLSSLELGDSALYFCASSVFGGSGNEQFFGPGTRLTVL.